This TCR beta chain was recovered during a study of blood T cell repertoires in COVID-19. Germline V gene data show CDR1 as SGHRS and CDR2 as YFSETQ. V dropped 6 bases and J dropped 0; count of bases not matched to a gene: 9. This CDR3 is 17 amino acids long. Sequenced by immunoSEQ multiplex PCR; TCRdb stores in-frame clones only, minus some. This table holds some 190,000 clones, approximately 80% found once. Across roughly 25 US areas, participants ranged in age from about 18 to 100 years. The sequence was obtained from a man in his sixties who had been exposed to COVID-19. The specimen was PBMCs or T cells enriched from blood (not recorded which). The V gene is TRBV5-1, the J gene TRBJ2-3; TRBD2 aligns across 11 bases. CDR3 residues: CASNQGTSGPSTDTQYF. The CDR3 DNA reads TGCGCCAGCAACCAAGGGACTAGCGGACCTAGCACAGATACGCAGTATTTT.